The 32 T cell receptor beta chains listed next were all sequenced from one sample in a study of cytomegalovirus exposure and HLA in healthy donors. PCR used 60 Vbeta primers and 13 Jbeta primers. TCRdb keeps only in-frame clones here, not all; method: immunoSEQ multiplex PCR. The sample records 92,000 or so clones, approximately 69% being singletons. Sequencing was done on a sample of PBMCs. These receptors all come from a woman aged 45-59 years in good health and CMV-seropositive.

The CDR3 reads CASSSPGTSAKETQYF. In DNA form, the CDR3 reads TGTGCCAGCAGCTCCCCCGGGACTAGCGCCAAAGAGACCCAGTACTTC. J is TRBJ2-5 and V is TRBV7-8; 10 positions agree with TRBD2. The CDR3 has 16 residues. Germline V gene lookup returns CDR1 SGHVS and CDR2 FQNEAQ. Trimming at V came to 4 bases and at J to 3 bases, leaving 8 bases not matched to a gene.

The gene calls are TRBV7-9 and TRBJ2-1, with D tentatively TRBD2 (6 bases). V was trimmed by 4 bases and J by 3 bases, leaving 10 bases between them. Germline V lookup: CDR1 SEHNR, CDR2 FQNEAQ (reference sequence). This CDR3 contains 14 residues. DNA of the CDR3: TGTGCCAGCAGCTCGTCGGGGGACTACAATGAGCAGTTCTTC. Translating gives CASSSSGDYNEQFF.

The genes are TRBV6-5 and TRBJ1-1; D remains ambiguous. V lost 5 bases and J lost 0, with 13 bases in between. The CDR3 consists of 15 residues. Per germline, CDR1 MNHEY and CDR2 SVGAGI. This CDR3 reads CASSAVSPLNTEAFF. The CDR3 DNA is TGTGCCAGCAGTGCAGTTTCTCCCTTGAACACTGAAGCTTTCTTT.

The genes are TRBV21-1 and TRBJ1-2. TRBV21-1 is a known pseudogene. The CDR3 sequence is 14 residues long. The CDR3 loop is CASSKVNTNYGYTF. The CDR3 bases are TGTGCCAGCAGCAAAGTAAATACTAACTATGGCTACACCTTC.

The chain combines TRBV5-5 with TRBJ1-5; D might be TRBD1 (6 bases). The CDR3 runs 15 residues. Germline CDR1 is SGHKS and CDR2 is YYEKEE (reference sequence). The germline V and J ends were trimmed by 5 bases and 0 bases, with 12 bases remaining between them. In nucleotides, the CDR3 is TGTGCCAGCAGTAATACAGGGTATAGCAATCAGCCCCAGCATTTT. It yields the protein CASSNTGYSNQPQHF.

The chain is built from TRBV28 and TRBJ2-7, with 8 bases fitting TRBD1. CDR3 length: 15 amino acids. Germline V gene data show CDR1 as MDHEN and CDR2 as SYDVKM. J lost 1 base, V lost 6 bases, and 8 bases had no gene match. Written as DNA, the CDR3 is TGTGCCAGCAGGACTCAGGGGGCTGGTTCCTACGAGCAGTACTTC. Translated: CASRTQGAGSYEQYF.

This CDR3 reads CASSGGGQGFSEQFF. CDR3 DNA sequence: TGTGCCAGCAGCGGGGGGGGACAGGGGTTTAGTGAGCAGTTCTTC. V is TRBV9 and J is TRBJ2-1, with TRBD1 identical over 10 bases. Per the germline V gene, CDR1 is SGDLS and CDR2 is YYNGEE. Trimming took 3 bases from V and 9 from J; bases not matched to a gene: 9. CDR3 length: 15 amino acids.

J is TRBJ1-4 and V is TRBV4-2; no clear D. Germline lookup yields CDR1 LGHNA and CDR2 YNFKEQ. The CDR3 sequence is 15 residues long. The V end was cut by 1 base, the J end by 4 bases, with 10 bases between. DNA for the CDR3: TGTGCCAGCAGCCAAGGGGAGGCCAATAATGAAAAACTGTTTTTT. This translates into CASSQGEANNEKLFF.

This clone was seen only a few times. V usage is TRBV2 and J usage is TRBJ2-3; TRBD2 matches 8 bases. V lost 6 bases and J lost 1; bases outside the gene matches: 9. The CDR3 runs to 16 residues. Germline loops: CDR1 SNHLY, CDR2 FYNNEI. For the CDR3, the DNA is TGTGCCAGCAGGGATACTAGCGGCTTTGGCACAGATACGCAGTATTTT. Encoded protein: CASRDTSGFGTDTQYF.

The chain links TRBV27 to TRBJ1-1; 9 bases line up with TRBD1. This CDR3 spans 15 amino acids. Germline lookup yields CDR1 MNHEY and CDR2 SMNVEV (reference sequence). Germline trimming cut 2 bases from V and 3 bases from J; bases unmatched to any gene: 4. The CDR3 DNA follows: TGTGCCAGCAGTTTAACAGGGGGCGAGGACACTGAAGCTTTCTTT. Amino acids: CASSLTGGEDTEAFF.

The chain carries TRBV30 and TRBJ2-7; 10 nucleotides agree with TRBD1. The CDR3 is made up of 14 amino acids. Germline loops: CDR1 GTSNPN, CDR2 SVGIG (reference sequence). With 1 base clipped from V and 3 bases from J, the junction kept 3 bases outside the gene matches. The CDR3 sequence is CAWSAGQGNYEQYF. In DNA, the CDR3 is TGTGCCTGGAGTGCGGGACAGGGGAACTACGAGCAGTACTTC.

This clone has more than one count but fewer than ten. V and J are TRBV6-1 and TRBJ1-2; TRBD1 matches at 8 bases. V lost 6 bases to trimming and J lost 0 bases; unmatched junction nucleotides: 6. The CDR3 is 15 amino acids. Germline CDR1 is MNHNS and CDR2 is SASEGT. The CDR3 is CASSWTGRTNYGYTF. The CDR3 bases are TGTGCCAGCAGCTGGACAGGGCGGACTAACTATGGCTACACCTTC.

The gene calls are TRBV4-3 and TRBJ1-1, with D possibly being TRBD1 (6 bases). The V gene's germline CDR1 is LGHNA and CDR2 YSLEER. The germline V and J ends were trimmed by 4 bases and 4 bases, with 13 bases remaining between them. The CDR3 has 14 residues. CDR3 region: CASSPAGGRTEAFF. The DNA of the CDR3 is TGCGCCAGCAGCCCCGCGGGGGGGCGCACTGAAGCTTTCTTT.

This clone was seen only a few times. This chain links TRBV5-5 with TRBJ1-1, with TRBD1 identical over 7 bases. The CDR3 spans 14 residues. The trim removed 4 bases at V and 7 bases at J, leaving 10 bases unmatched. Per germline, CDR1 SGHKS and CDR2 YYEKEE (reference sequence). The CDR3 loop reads CASSPPGDSDEAFF. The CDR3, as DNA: TGTGCCAGCAGCCCCCCAGGGGACAGCGATGAAGCTTTCTTT. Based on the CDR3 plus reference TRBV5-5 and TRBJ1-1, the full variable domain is DAGVTQSPTHLIKTRGQQVTLRCSPISGHKSVSWYQQVLGQGPQFIFQYYEKEERGRGNFPDRFSARQFPNYSSELNVNALLLGDSALYLCASSPPGDSDEAFFGQGTRLTVV.

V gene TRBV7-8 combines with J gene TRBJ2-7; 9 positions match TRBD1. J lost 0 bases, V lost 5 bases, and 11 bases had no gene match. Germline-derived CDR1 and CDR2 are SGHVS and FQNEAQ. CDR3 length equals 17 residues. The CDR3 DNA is TGTGCCAGCAGCGATAGTCACAGGGGGCCTAGCTCCTACGAGCAGTACTTC. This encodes CASSDSHRGPSSYEQYF.

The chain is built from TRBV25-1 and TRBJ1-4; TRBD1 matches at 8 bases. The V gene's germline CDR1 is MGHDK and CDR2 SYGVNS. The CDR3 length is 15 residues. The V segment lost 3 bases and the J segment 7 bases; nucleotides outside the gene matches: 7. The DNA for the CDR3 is TGTGCCAGCAGTGATACAGGGGGACTTCGTGAAAAACTGTTTTTT. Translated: CASSDTGGLREKLFF.

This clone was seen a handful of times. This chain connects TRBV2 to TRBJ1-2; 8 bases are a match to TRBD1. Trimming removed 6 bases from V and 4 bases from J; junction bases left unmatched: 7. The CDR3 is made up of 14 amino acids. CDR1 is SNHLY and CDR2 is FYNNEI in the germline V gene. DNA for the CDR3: TGTGCCAGCAGACCGGGACAGGCATCCTATGGCTACACCTTC. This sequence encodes CASRPGQASYGYTF.

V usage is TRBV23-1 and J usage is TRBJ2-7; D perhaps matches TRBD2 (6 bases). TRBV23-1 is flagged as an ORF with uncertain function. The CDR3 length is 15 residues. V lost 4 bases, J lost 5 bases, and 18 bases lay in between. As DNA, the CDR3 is TGCGCCAGCAGTCTCCTCGGAGGGCAGTTCCACGAGCAGTACTTC. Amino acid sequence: CASSLLGGQFHEQYF.

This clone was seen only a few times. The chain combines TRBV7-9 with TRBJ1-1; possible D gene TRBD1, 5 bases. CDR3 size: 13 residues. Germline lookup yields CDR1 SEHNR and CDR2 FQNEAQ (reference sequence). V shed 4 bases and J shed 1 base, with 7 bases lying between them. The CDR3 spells CASSSGSNTEAFF. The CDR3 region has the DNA TGTGCCAGCAGCTCAGGGTCGAACACTGAAGCTTTCTTT.

This CDR3 reads CASSIDSPYLAYGYTF. CDR3 DNA: TGTGCCAGTAGTATAGATTCTCCGTACCTGGCATATGGCTACACCTTC. The chain combines TRBV19 with TRBJ1-2; D unresolved. The CDR3 runs to 16 residues. With 0 bases removed from V and 5 bases from J, the gap between germline ends came to 16 bases. In germline, CDR1 is LNHDA, CDR2 SQIVND (reference sequence).

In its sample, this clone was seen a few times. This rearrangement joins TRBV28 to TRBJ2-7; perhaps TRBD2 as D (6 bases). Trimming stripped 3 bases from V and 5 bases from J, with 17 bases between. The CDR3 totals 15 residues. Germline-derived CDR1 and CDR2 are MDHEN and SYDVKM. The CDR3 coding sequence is TGTGCCAGCAGTTTTGGGTTGGGGAGGTCCCACGAGCAGTACTTC. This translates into CASSFGLGRSHEQYF.

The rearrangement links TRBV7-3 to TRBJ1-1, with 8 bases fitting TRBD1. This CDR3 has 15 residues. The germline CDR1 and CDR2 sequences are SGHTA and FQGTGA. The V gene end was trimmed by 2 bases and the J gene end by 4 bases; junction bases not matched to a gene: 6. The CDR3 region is CASSLAGGRGTEAFF. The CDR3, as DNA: TGTGCCAGCAGCTTAGCAGGGGGCAGGGGCACTGAAGCTTTCTTT.

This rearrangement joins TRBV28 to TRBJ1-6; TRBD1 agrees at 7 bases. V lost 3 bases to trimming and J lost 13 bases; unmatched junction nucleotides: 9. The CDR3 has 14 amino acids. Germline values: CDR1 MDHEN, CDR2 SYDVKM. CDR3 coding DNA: TGTGCCAGCAGTTTTCCCCAGACAGGGTCCCCCCTCCACTTT. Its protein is CASSFPQTGSPLHF.

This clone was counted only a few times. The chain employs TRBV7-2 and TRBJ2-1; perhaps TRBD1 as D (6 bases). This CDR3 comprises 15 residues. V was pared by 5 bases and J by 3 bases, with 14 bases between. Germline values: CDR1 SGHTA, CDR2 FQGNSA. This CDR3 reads CASSPGTSIYNEQFF. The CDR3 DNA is TGTGCCAGCAGCCCCGGGACAAGCATCTACAATGAGCAGTTCTTC.

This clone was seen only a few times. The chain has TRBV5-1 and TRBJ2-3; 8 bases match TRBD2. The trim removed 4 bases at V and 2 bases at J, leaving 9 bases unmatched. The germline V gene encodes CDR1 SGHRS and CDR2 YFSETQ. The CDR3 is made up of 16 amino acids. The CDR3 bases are TGCGCCAGCAGCCGGGCGCGGGGGGATTACACAGATACGCAGTATTTT. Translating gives CASSRARGDYTDTQYF.

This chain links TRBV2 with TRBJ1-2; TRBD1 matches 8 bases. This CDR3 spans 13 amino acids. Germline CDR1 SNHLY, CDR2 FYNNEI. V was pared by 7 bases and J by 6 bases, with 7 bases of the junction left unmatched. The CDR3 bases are TGTGCCAGCACCGACAGGGGTGAGAATGGCTACACCTTC. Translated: CASTDRGENGYTF.

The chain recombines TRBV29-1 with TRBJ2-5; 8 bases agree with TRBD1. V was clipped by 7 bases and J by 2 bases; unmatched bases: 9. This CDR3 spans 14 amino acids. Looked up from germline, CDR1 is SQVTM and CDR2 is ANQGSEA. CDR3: CSAGRRQGQETQYF. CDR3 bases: TGCAGCGCCGGCCGAAGACAGGGGCAAGAGACCCAGTACTTC. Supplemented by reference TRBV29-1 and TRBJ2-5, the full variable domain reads SAVISQKPSRDICQRGTSLTIQCQVDSQVTMMFWYRQQPGQSLTLIATANQGSEATYESGFVIDKFPISRPNLTFSTLTVSNMSPEDSSIYLCSAGRRQGQETQYFGPGTRLLVL.

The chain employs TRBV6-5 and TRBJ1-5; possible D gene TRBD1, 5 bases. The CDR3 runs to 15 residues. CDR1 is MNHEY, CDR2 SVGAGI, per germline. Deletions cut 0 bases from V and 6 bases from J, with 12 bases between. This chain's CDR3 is CASSYSFGGSQPQHF. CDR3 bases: TGTGCCAGCAGTTACTCATTCGGGGGATCTCAGCCCCAGCATTTT.

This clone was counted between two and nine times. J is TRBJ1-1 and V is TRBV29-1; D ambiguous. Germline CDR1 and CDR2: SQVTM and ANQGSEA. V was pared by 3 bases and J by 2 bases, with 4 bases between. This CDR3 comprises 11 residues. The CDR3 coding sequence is TGCAGCGTTGAGTATAACACTGAAGCTTTCTTT. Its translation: CSVEYNTEAFF.

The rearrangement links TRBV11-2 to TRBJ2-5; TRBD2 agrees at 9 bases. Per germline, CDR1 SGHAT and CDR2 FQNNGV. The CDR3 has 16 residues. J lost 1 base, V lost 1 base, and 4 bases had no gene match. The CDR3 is CASSLGGSGGQETQYF. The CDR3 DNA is TGTGCCAGCAGCTTAGGGGGTAGCGGGGGCCAAGAGACCCAGTACTTC.

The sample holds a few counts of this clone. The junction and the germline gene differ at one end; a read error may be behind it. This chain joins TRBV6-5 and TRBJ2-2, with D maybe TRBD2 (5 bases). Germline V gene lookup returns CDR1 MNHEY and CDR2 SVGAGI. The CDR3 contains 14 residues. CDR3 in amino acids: CASSYPPGSGELFF. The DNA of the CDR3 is TGTGCCAGCAGTTACCCCCCTGGATCTGGGGAGCTGTTCTTT.

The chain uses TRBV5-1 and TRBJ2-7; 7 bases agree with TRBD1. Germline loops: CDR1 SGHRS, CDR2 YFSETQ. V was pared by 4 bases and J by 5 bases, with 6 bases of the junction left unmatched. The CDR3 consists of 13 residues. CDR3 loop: CASSHTGDHEQYF. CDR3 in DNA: TGCGCCAGCAGCCACACAGGGGACCACGAGCAGTACTTC.